This T cell receptor beta chain was captured by sequencing in a study of blood T cell repertoires in COVID-19. Overall study: In each case, the material was cDNA or gDNA derived from T cells, B-cell-depleted T cells, or PBMCs.

Germline CDR1 and CDR2: GTSNPN and SVGIG (reference sequence). The CDR3 extends over 12 amino acids. The ends were cut back, 4 bases at V and 11 bases at J, with 17 bases in the middle. Repertoires were generated with immunoSEQ multiplex PCR, while TCRdb's copy carries only in-frame clones and drops some. The table includes about 59,000 clones, 90% to 95% detected once. The sample was peripheral blood. This clonotype was obtained from a human donor in a cohort sampled during active COVID-19. V is TRBV30 and J is TRBJ1-1; tentative D call: TRBD1 (5 bases). The CDR3 sequence: CAWTIMGGVAFF. The CDR3 nucleotides are TGTGCCTGGACCATTATGGGGGGGGTGGCTTTCTTT.